Reported below is one TCR beta chain. Germline values: CDR1 SGHRS, CDR2 YFSETQ. With V trimmed by 3 bases and J by 3 bases, 8 bases remained unmatched. The CDR3 is 15 residues long. The sample originates from a study of graft-versus-host responses after intestinal transplantation. Turning to the study itself: For approximately 3 years after anti-thymocyte globulin induction, all recipients took tacrolimus and steroids.

This table comes from immunoSEQ multiplex PCR, and its TCRdb copy is limited to in-frame clones, with some not included. The table includes approximately 15,000 clones, 30% to 40% detected once. Study-level findings and limits: Patients who carried graft-donor T cell macrochimerism also had high graft-versus-host to host-versus-graft clonal ratios in their allografts. GvH clonotypes were identified within recipient marrow, with a subset emerging first in ileum or blood.

The authors combined approximately 200,000 CFSE-labeled responder cells with approximately 200,000 irradiated, violet-dye-labeled stimulator cells in plates. This sequence originates from a human patient who received an intestinal transplant. Sequencing used alloreactive CD8+ T cells from a mixed lymphocyte reaction culture, obtained before intestinal transplant. The subset: CFSE-low proliferating T cells sorted from approximately 6-day pre-transplant mixed lymphocyte reaction (GvH or HvG direction). V usage is TRBV5-1 and J usage is TRBJ1-1, with 7 bases aligning to TRBD1. In nucleotides, the CDR3 is TGCGCCAGCAGCTCCCCACAGGGGATCGACACTGAAGCTTTCTTT. Amino acid sequence: CASSSPQGIDTEAFF.